One sample yielded the 13 T cell receptor beta chains listed below, sequenced in a study of blood T cell repertoires in COVID-19. Measured with immunoSEQ multiplex PCR; TCRdb has only the in-frame clones, and not every one. In the table there are about 49,000 clones, roughly 84% of which are singletons. The sequenced material came from peripheral blood. Source of these receptors: a man aged 45 to 65 with acute or convalescent COVID-19.

The gene calls are TRBV10-3 and TRBJ2-4; weak D call: TRBD1 (6 bases). Germline CDR1 is ENHRY and CDR2 is SYGVKD. The CDR3 is made up of 16 amino acids. V was cut by 4 bases and J by 2 bases, with 15 bases left in between. Here the CDR3 reads CAISGAGVLSKNIQYF. DNA of the CDR3: TGTGCCATCAGTGGCGCAGGGGTTCTTTCCAAAAACATTCAGTACTTC.

The chain employs TRBV12-3 or TRBV12-4 and TRBJ1-2; D is ambiguous. The CDR3 consists of 13 residues. V was pared by 2 bases and J by 6 bases, with 10 bases between. This chain's CDR3 is CASSLRPIDGYTF. The CDR3, as DNA: TGTGCCAGCAGTTTACGTCCGATAGATGGCTACACCTTC.

In DNA form, the CDR3 reads TGTGCCAGTATGGCACAGGCCGGCACTGAAGCTTTCTTT. As protein: CASMAQAGTEAFF. The V gene is TRBV19, the J gene TRBJ1-1, with a weak D call TRBD1 (5 bases). Germline V gene data show CDR1 as LNHDA and CDR2 as SQIVND (reference sequence). Between the trimmed V and J ends, which lost 7 bases and 4 bases, there was a span of 13 bases. This CDR3 contains 13 residues.

V is TRBV11-2 and J is TRBJ1-3; D gene unclear. The CDR3 has 14 amino acids. In germline, CDR1 is SGHAT, CDR2 FQNNGV. Trimming took off 7 bases at V and 0 bases at J, with 10 bases between the two ends. The CDR3 reads CASNRLNSGNTIYF. The DNA for the CDR3 is TGTGCCAGCAACCGACTCAACTCTGGAAACACCATATATTTT.

J is TRBJ1-2 and V is TRBV19; D remains ambiguous. Germline V gene data show CDR1 as LNHDA and CDR2 as SQIVND (reference sequence). V lost 3 bases to trimming and J lost 3 bases, with 8 bases between them. This CDR3 spans 13 amino acids. Here the CDR3 reads CASSIHQDYGYTF. In DNA form, the CDR3 reads TGTGCCAGTAGTATCCACCAGGACTATGGCTACACCTTC. The full variable domain, its missing parts supplied by reference TRBV19 and TRBJ1-2, is DGGITQSPKYLFRKEGQNVTLSCEQNLNHDAMYWYRQDPGQGLRLIYYSQIVNDFQKGDIAEGYSVSREKKESFPLTVTSAQKNPTAFYLCASSIHQDYGYTFGSGTRLTVV.

This clone has more than one count but fewer than ten. Mismatch with germline at one junction end may stem from a read error. This chain joins TRBV20-1 and TRBJ1-1; D perhaps matches TRBD1 (5 bases). Germline CDR1 DFQATT, CDR2 SNEGSKA (reference sequence). This CDR3 is built from 11 residues. This chain's CDR3 is CSASQGPRPPF. In DNA, the CDR3 is TGCAGTGCTAGTCAGGGCCCCAGGCCCCCTTTT.

The chain combines TRBV13 with TRBJ2-7; tentative D call: TRBD2 (6 bases). The CDR3 loop spans 20 amino acids. Trimming cost V 0 bases and J 2 bases, with 26 bases left between them. Germline CDR1 reads PRHDT; CDR2 reads FYEKMQ (reference sequence). Written as DNA, the CDR3 is TGTGCCAGCAGCTTAGGGCCTTTTGGGTCGGGGCGGGGCACCACCTACGAGCAGTACTTC. Amino acid sequence: CASSLGPFGSGRGTTYEQYF.

The chain employs TRBV29-1 and TRBJ1-1, with D possibly matching TRBD1 (5 bases). V shed 8 bases and J shed 5 bases, with 12 bases lying between them. CDR1 and CDR2 (germline): SQVTM, ANQGSEA. There are 11 residues in the CDR3. The CDR3 bases are TGCAGCCTTGGGGCGTCTACTGAAGCTTTCTTT. Translating gives CSLGASTEAFF.

The genes are TRBV10-2 and TRBJ2-5; 15 bases agree with TRBD2. V lost 8 bases and J lost 4; bases outside the gene matches: 11. Germline V gene data show CDR1 as WSHSY and CDR2 as SAAADI. The CDR3 consists of 17 residues. CDR3 DNA sequence: TGCGCCAGCTCACACGGACTAGCGGGGGGGCTAGGAGAGACCCAGTACTTC. Translating it yields CASSHGLAGGLGETQYF.

The chain combines TRBV20-1 with TRBJ1-6, with a weak D call TRBD1 (5 bases). The CDR3 has 10 amino acids. The germline V gene has CDR1 DFQATT and CDR2 SNEGSKA (reference sequence). Trimming took off 0 bases at V and 16 bases at J, with 7 bases between the two ends. The CDR3 loop reads CSAREGGLHF. The DNA for the CDR3 is TGCAGTGCTAGAGAGGGGGGGCTCCACTTT.

This rearrangement joins TRBV5-1 to TRBJ1-5, with 7 bases lining up with TRBD1. The junction had 3 bases not matched to a gene; V was cut back by 4 bases and J by 2 bases. Germline-derived CDR1 and CDR2 are SGHRS and YFSETQ. CDR3 length: 14 amino acids. DNA for the CDR3: TGCGCCAGCAGCCCCGGGACAGGCAATCAGCCCCAGCATTTT. Translation gives CASSPGTGNQPQHF.

The chain uses TRBV7-9 and TRBJ1-5; 7 bases agree with TRBD1. This CDR3 has 15 amino acids. Germline V gene data show CDR1 as SEHNR and CDR2 as FQNEAQ (reference sequence). The V and J ends lost 3 bases and 5 bases, in that order; junction bases with no gene match: 7. The CDR3 loop is CASSLHRGADQPQHF. CDR3 DNA: TGTGCCAGCAGCTTGCACAGGGGTGCGGATCAGCCCCAGCATTTT.

CDR3 region: CASTSGGWNEQFF. In DNA form, the CDR3 reads TGTGCCAGCACTAGCGGGGGGTGGAATGAGCAGTTCTTC. This chain connects TRBV28 to TRBJ2-1, with TRBD2 identical over 11 bases. Germline lookup yields CDR1 MDHEN and CDR2 SYDVKM. Unmatched junction bases numbered 3, after V lost 7 bases and J lost 7 bases. CDR3 length equals 13 residues.